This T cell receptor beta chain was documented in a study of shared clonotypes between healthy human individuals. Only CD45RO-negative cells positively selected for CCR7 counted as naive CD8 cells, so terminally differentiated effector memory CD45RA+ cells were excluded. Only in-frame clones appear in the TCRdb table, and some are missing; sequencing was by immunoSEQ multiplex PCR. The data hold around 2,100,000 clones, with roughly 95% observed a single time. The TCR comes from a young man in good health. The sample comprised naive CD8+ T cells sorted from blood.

This CDR3 is CASSQGTSGRVEQFF. CDR3 DNA sequence: TGCGCCAGCAGCCAAGGGACTAGCGGTAGGGTTGAGCAGTTCTTC. V gene TRBV4-3 combines with J gene TRBJ2-1, with 10 bases matching TRBD2. This CDR3 comprises 15 residues. Germline-derived CDR1 and CDR2 are LGHNA and YSLEER. The J segment lost 9 bases and the V segment lost 1 base, leaving 6 bases of the junction unmatched.